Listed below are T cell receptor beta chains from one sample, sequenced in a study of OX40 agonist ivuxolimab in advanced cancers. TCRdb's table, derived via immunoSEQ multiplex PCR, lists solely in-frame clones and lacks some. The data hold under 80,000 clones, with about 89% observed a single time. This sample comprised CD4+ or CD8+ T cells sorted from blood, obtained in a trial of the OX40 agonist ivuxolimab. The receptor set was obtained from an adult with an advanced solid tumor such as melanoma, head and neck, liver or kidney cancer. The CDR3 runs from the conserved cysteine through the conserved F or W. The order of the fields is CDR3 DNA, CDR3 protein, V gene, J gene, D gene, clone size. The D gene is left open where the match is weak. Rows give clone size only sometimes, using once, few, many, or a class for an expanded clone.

CDR3nt: TGCGCCAGCAGCTTCCGCGGGAGGGACACCGGGGAGCTGTTTTTT
CDR3aa: CASSFRGRDTGELFF
v_gene: TRBV5-1
j_gene: TRBJ2-2
d_gene: TRBD2
abundance: .

CDR3nt: TGTGCCAGCAGCCCACCGCGCGGTGAAAAACTGTTTTTT
CDR3aa: CASSPPRGEKLFF
v_gene: TRBV7-9
j_gene: TRBJ1-4
d_gene: .
abundance: .

CDR3nt: TGTGCCAGCAGTTTAGCACGACAGGGTAACACCGGGGAGCTGTTTTTT
CDR3aa: CASSLARQGNTGELFF
v_gene: TRBV28
j_gene: TRBJ2-2
d_gene: TRBD1
abundance: .

CDR3nt: TGTGCCAGCAGCTTAGAAACAGATGAGCAGTTCTTC
CDR3aa: CASSLETDEQFF
v_gene: TRBV11-3
j_gene: TRBJ2-1
d_gene: .
abundance: .

CDR3nt: TGTGCCAGCAGTTTAATGATTGGGGGACTCCCCCACAATGAGCAGTTCTTC
CDR3aa: CASSLMIGGLPHNEQFF
v_gene: TRBV28
j_gene: TRBJ2-1
d_gene: .
abundance: .

CDR3nt: TGTGCCAGCAGCTTAGCCCCCTCGCCGGACAGGGGCTACGAGCAGTACTTC
CDR3aa: CASSLAPSPDRGYEQYF
v_gene: TRBV7-2
j_gene: TRBJ2-7
d_gene: TRBD1
abundance: .

CDR3nt: TGTGCCAGCAGTTCTCAGGAAGGCATTCAGTACTTC
CDR3aa: CASSSQEGIQYF
v_gene: TRBV6-5
j_gene: TRBJ2-4
d_gene: .
abundance: .

CDR3nt: TGTGCCAGCAGCGTATTAGCGGGGGAAACAGATACGCAGTATTTT
CDR3aa: CASSVLAGETDTQYF
v_gene: TRBV9
j_gene: TRBJ2-3
d_gene: TRBD2
abundance: .

CDR3nt: TGCGCCAGCAGCTTGGCCGGGGAGCTGTTTTTT
CDR3aa: CASSLAGELFF
v_gene: TRBV5-1
j_gene: TRBJ2-2
d_gene: .
abundance: .

CDR3nt: TGTGCCAGTAGTATGCGGGAGGGAGGAGAGACCCAGTACTTC
CDR3aa: CASSMREGGETQYF
v_gene: TRBV19
j_gene: TRBJ2-5
d_gene: TRBD2
abundance: .

CDR3nt: TGTGCCAGCAGCCCCCGATCGGGCAGGGGGCGCGTAAAACTGTTTTTT
CDR3aa: CASSPRSGRGRVKLFF
v_gene: TRBV14
j_gene: TRBJ1-4
d_gene: TRBD1
abundance: .

CDR3nt: TGTGCCAGCAGTTCGGAGGACGGGAGAACCTACGAGCAGTACTTC
CDR3aa: CASSSEDGRTYEQYF
v_gene: TRBV28
j_gene: TRBJ2-7
d_gene: .
abundance: .

CDR3nt: TGCGCCAGCAGCTTGGGAGAGGATACGCAGTATTTT
CDR3aa: CASSLGEDTQYF
v_gene: TRBV5-1
j_gene: TRBJ2-3
d_gene: .
abundance: .

CDR3nt: TGTGCCAGCAGAATGGGACTAGACCTAGGGACCCAGTACTTC
CDR3aa: CASRMGLDLGTQYF
v_gene: TRBV6-1
j_gene: TRBJ2-5
d_gene: TRBD2
abundance: .

CDR3nt: TGCGCCAGCACCTCGGGACAGACTATAGATGAAGCTTTCTTT
CDR3aa: CASTSGQTIDEAFF
v_gene: TRBV5-1
j_gene: TRBJ1-1
d_gene: TRBD1
abundance: few

CDR3nt: TGTGCCAGCAGTCAACAGGGAATAGCTTTCTTT
CDR3aa: CASSQQGIAFF
v_gene: TRBV13
j_gene: TRBJ1-1
d_gene: .
abundance: once

CDR3nt: TGTGCCAGCAGCGTAGACTTAGGCGGCTACAATGAGCAGTTCTTC
CDR3aa: CASSVDLGGYNEQFF
v_gene: TRBV9
j_gene: TRBJ2-1
d_gene: .
abundance: .

CDR3nt: TGTGCCAGCAGAACTGACACGAACACTGAAGCTTTCTTT
CDR3aa: CASRTDTNTEAFF
v_gene: TRBV5-4
j_gene: TRBJ1-1
d_gene: .
abundance: .

CDR3nt: TGTGCCAGCTCACCACCCGACAGGGGCTACGAGCAGTACTTC
CDR3aa: CASSPPDRGYEQYF
v_gene: TRBV18
j_gene: TRBJ2-7
d_gene: TRBD1
abundance: once

CDR3nt: TGCGCCAGCAGCCAAGGGACCCACGGGACAGGGAGACACACCGGGGAGCTGTTTTTT
CDR3aa: CASSQGTHGTGRHTGELFF
v_gene: TRBV4-3
j_gene: TRBJ2-2
d_gene: TRBD1
abundance: .

CDR3nt: TGTGCCAGCAGCTTAGGGAGAAACACTGAAGCTTTCTTT
CDR3aa: CASSLGRNTEAFF
v_gene: TRBV7-3
j_gene: TRBJ1-1
d_gene: .
abundance: once

CDR3nt: TGTGCCAGCAGCTCTGGGCTAGGGGGCGCTGCCACCTACGAGCAGTACTTC
CDR3aa: CASSSGLGGAATYEQYF
v_gene: TRBV7-9
j_gene: TRBJ2-7
d_gene: TRBD1
abundance: .

CDR3nt: TGTGCCAGCAGCTTAGAGGGGACGGTGAACACTGAAGCTTTCTTT
CDR3aa: CASSLEGTVNTEAFF
v_gene: TRBV7-8
j_gene: TRBJ1-1
d_gene: .
abundance: .

CDR3nt: TGTGCCAGTAGTATTGCGGCAGGACCACAGAACACTGAAGCTTTCTTT
CDR3aa: CASSIAAGPQNTEAFF
v_gene: TRBV19
j_gene: TRBJ1-1
d_gene: .
abundance: .

CDR3nt: TGTGCCAGCAGGGGGACTAGCGGGAGTCACGAGCAGTACTTC
CDR3aa: CASRGTSGSHEQYF
v_gene: TRBV6-5
j_gene: TRBJ2-7
d_gene: TRBD2
abundance: .

CDR3nt: TGTGCCAGCAGCCTGTACAGGGGTTGGACTGAAGCTTTCTTT
CDR3aa: CASSLYRGWTEAFF
v_gene: TRBV14
j_gene: TRBJ1-1
d_gene: TRBD1
abundance: .

CDR3nt: TGTGCCAGCAGCTTAGATGGGTCGGCGGATACGCAGTATTTT
CDR3aa: CASSLDGSADTQYF
v_gene: TRBV11-3
j_gene: TRBJ2-3
d_gene: .
abundance: .

CDR3nt: TGCGCCAGCAGCTTCCCCACAGGGGACACCGGGGAGCTGTTTTTT
CDR3aa: CASSFPTGDTGELFF
v_gene: TRBV5-1
j_gene: TRBJ2-2
d_gene: TRBD1
abundance: once

CDR3nt: TGTGCCAGCAGCGTAGTAACAGGGGGCAATGAGCAGTTCTTC
CDR3aa: CASSVVTGGNEQFF
v_gene: TRBV9
j_gene: TRBJ2-1
d_gene: TRBD1
abundance: .

CDR3nt: TGTGCCAGCAGTTACTCGACGGGGTATGGAAACACCATATATTTT
CDR3aa: CASSYSTGYGNTIYF
v_gene: TRBV6-6
j_gene: TRBJ1-3
d_gene: .
abundance: .

CDR3nt: TGTGCCAGCAGTTTAGCTAAGACCCCTGAAGCTTTCTTT
CDR3aa: CASSLAKTPEAFF
v_gene: TRBV28
j_gene: TRBJ1-1
d_gene: .
abundance: once

CDR3nt: TGTGCCAGCAGTTTCCGACAGGGCTACGAGCAGTACTTC
CDR3aa: CASSFRQGYEQYF
v_gene: TRBV27
j_gene: TRBJ2-7
d_gene: TRBD1
abundance: .

CDR3nt: TGCGCCAGCAGCCTACGGACAGGGGGCACAGATACGCAGTATTTT
CDR3aa: CASSLRTGGTDTQYF
v_gene: TRBV5-1
j_gene: TRBJ2-3
d_gene: TRBD1
abundance: .

CDR3nt: TGCGCCAGCAGCTTGGGGGCGTCAGTCACCGGGGAGCTGTTTTTT
CDR3aa: CASSLGASVTGELFF
v_gene: TRBV5-1
j_gene: TRBJ2-2
d_gene: .
abundance: .

CDR3nt: TGTGCCCGCTACGGGACTAGCGGTAGCAATGAGCAGTTCTTC
CDR3aa: CARYGTSGSNEQFF
v_gene: TRBV30
j_gene: TRBJ2-1
d_gene: TRBD2
abundance: .

CDR3nt: TGTGCCAGTAGTCTGCCGGGGGGAGCGGGAGTTGAGCAGTTCTTC
CDR3aa: CASSLPGGAGVEQFF
v_gene: TRBV19
j_gene: TRBJ2-1
d_gene: TRBD2
abundance: .

CDR3nt: TGTGCCAGTAGTCCCCTGGCGGGGGTCCCAGATACGCAGTATTTT
CDR3aa: CASSPLAGVPDTQYF
v_gene: TRBV19
j_gene: TRBJ2-3
d_gene: TRBD2
abundance: .

CDR3nt: TGTGCCAGCAGCCCGACTATGTCCACAGGGGCCGACGAGCAGTACTTC
CDR3aa: CASSPTMSTGADEQYF
v_gene: TRBV7-3
j_gene: TRBJ2-7
d_gene: TRBD1
abundance: .

CDR3nt: TGTGCCAGCAGTTCTCAGCGGCCAAGCACAGATACGCAGTATTTT
CDR3aa: CASSSQRPSTDTQYF
v_gene: TRBV28
j_gene: TRBJ2-3
d_gene: .
abundance: .

CDR3nt: TGTGCCAGCAGCCAATTTGGACTTTTAAATGAAAAACTGTTTTTT
CDR3aa: CASSQFGLLNEKLFF
v_gene: TRBV14
j_gene: TRBJ1-4
d_gene: .
abundance: .

CDR3nt: TGTGCCAGCAGCTTAATGACGGGGGCCACGGATACGCAGTATTTT
CDR3aa: CASSLMTGATDTQYF
v_gene: TRBV7-6
j_gene: TRBJ2-3
d_gene: .
abundance: once

CDR3nt: TGTGCCAGCAGCTTAGCGGATGGGGATTCCTACGAGCAGTACTTC
CDR3aa: CASSLADGDSYEQYF
v_gene: TRBV7-8
j_gene: TRBJ2-7
d_gene: .
abundance: .

CDR3nt: TGTGCCAGCAGCGTCCTAGCGGGAGGGTACACCGGGGAGCTGTTTTTT
CDR3aa: CASSVLAGGYTGELFF
v_gene: TRBV9
j_gene: TRBJ2-2
d_gene: TRBD2
abundance: .

CDR3nt: TGTGCCAGCAGCCGTCTAGCGGGGGTATCCTACAATGAGCAGTTCTTC
CDR3aa: CASSRLAGVSYNEQFF
v_gene: TRBV9
j_gene: TRBJ2-1
d_gene: TRBD2
abundance: .

CDR3nt: TGCGCCAGCAGCCAAGGGACTAGCGGGCTTTACAATGAGCAGTTCTTC
CDR3aa: CASSQGTSGLYNEQFF
v_gene: TRBV4-3
j_gene: TRBJ2-1
d_gene: TRBD2
abundance: .

CDR3nt: TGCAGCGTCTTGACAGGGAGCTCTGGAAACACCATATATTTT
CDR3aa: CSVLTGSSGNTIYF
v_gene: TRBV29-1
j_gene: TRBJ1-3
d_gene: TRBD1
abundance: few

CDR3nt: TGTGCCAGCAGCTTAGACCTAGCGGGAGTGGTCGAGCAGTACTTC
CDR3aa: CASSLDLAGVVEQYF
v_gene: TRBV11-1
j_gene: TRBJ2-7
d_gene: TRBD2
abundance: .

CDR3nt: TGTGCCAGCAGCTTTGGAAGTGGGGCCGGGGAGCTGTTTTTT
CDR3aa: CASSFGSGAGELFF
v_gene: TRBV5-5
j_gene: TRBJ2-2
d_gene: .
abundance: .

CDR3nt: TGTGCCAGTAGTATCTTCAGGGGAGGGTCTGGTGAGCAGTTCTTC
CDR3aa: CASSIFRGGSGEQFF
v_gene: TRBV19
j_gene: TRBJ2-1
d_gene: .
abundance: .